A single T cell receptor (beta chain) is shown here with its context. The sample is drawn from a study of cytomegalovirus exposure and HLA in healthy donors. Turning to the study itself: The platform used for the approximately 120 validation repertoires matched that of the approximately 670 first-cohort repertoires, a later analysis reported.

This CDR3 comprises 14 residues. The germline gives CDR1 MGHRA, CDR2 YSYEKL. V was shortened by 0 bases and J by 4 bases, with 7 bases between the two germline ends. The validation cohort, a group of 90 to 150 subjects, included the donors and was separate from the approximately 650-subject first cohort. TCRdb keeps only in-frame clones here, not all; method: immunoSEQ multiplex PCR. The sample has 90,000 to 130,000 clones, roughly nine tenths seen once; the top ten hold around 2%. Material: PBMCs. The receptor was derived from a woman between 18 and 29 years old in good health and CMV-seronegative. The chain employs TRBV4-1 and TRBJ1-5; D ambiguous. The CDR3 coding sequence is TGCGCCAGCAGCCAAGATCTCGTAAATCAGCCCCAGCATTTT. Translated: CASSQDLVNQPQHF.